The entry that follows covers one T cell receptor (beta chain) sequence. Profiling relied on immunoSEQ multiplex PCR, and the TCRdb table lists in-frame clones only, not all of them. The sample has 150,000 to 200,000 clones; 70% to 90% are singletons. The sample belongs to a study of blood T cell repertoires in COVID-19. The CDR3 sequence is 18 residues long. In germline, CDR1 is SGHDT, CDR2 YYEEEE. V dropped 2 bases and J dropped 0; count of bases not matched to a gene: 6. This clonotype originated in a woman in her 70s with acute or convalescent COVID-19. The chain recombines TRBV5-6 with TRBJ1-4; 11 bases align to TRBD1. Sequencing was performed on peripheral blood. CDR3 nucleotides: TGTGCCAGCAGCTTCTCGCGGGGACAGGGGGCAACTAATGAAAAACTGTTTTTT. Residues: CASSFSRGQGATNEKLFF. The full variable domain, in which reference TRBV5-6 and TRBJ1-4 provide the parts outside the CDR3, is DAGVTQSPTHLIKTRGQQVTLRCSPKSGHDTVSWYQQALGQGPQFIFQYYEEEERQRGNFPDRFSGHQFPNYSSELNVNALLLGDSALYLCASSFSRGQGATNEKLFFGSGTQLSVL.